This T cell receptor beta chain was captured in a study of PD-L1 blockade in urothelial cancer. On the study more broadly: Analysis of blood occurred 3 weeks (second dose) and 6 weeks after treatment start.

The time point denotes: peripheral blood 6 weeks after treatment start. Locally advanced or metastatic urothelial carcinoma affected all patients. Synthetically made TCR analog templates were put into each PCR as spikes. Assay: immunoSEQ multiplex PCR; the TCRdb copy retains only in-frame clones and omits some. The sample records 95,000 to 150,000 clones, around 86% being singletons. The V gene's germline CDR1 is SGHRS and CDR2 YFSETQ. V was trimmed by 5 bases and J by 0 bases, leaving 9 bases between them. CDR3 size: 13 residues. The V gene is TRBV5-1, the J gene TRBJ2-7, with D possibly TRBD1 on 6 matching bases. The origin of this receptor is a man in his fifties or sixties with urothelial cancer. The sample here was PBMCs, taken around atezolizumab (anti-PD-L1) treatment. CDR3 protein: CASRDRSSYEQYF. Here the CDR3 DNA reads TGCGCCAGCAGAGACAGGAGCTCCTACGAGCAGTACTTC.